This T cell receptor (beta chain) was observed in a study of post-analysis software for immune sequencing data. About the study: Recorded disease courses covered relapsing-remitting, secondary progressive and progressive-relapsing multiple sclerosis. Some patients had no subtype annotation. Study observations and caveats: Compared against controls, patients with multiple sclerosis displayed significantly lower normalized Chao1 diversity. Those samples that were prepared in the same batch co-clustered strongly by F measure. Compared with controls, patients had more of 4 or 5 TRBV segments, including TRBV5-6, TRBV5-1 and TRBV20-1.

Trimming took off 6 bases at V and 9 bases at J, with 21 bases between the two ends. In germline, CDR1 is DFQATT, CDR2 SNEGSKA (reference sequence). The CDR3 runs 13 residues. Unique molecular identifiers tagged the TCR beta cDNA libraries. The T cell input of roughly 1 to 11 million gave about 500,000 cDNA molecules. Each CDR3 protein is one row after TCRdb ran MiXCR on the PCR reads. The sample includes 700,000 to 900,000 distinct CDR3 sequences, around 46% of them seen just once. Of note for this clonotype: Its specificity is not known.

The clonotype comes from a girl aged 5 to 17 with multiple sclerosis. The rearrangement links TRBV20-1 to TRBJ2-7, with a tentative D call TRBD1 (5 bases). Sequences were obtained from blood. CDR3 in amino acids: CSARAPTGQGQYF. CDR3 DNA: TGCAGTGCCAGGGCCCCGACGGGCCAGGGGCAGTACTTC.